Following are 24 T cell receptor beta chains from one sample sequenced in a study of beta chain features in type 1 diabetes (dated by TCRdb to the late 2010s). Library preparation used the immunoSEQ multiplex PCR assay. The entire amount of isolated RNA was reverse transcribed using the High Capacity cDNA Reverse Transcription Kit, so the sequenced TCRB transcripts were expressed ones. Sourced from immuneACCESS, this table was stored by TCRdb with only in-frame sequences that have V and J called. A share of the clones is absent; for the studies checked, an unresolved V gene accounts for under half, and the remainder has no known explanation. This sample comprises 300,000 to 350,000 clones, approximately 14% of them detected only once. The leading ten clones occupy roughly 6.7% of the sample. Sequencing was performed on central memory CD4+ T cells from blood. All receptors come from a man in his thirties or forties in good health.

This clone was seen a few times. The rearrangement joins TRBV7-2 to TRBJ2-1; no definite D call. V lost 1 base and J lost 4, with 11 bases in between. The germline V gene has CDR1 SGHTA and CDR2 FQGNSA. CDR3 length: 15 residues. The CDR3 protein is CASSLGAPGYNEQFF. CDR3 DNA: TGTGCCAGCAGCTTAGGAGCTCCCGGTTACAATGAGCAGTTCTTC.

This clone was seen a handful of times. V gene TRBV27 combines with J gene TRBJ2-5; maybe TRBD2 (5 bases). CDR3 size: 13 residues. Germline V gives CDR1 MNHEY, CDR2 SMNVEV (reference sequence). Trimming removed 3 bases from V and 4 bases from J, with 9 bases in between. The CDR3 reads CASSFLRAETQYF. CDR3 nucleotide sequence: TGTGCCAGCAGTTTTTTGCGGGCAGAGACCCAGTACTTC.

This clone was detected a few times. The rearrangement links TRBV30 to TRBJ1-5, with D possibly TRBD1 on 6 matching bases. This CDR3 is 12 amino acids long. Per the germline V gene, CDR1 is GTSNPN and CDR2 is SVGIG (reference sequence). V was pared by 7 bases and J by 4 bases, with 11 bases between. CDR3 in DNA: TGTGCCTCACAACAGGGAAATCAGCCCCAGCATTTT. Translation gives CASQQGNQPQHF.

The chain couples TRBV6-6 to TRBJ2-1; 9 nucleotides agree with TRBD1. Germline CDR1 MNHNY, CDR2 SVGAGI (reference sequence). J lost 5 bases, V lost 7 bases, and 12 bases had no gene match. The CDR3 length is 16 residues. The CDR3 DNA reads as TGTGCCAGCACCAATTCTGGGGACAGGGAGGACAATGAGCAGTTCTTC. Protein: CASTNSGDREDNEQFF.

This clone was seen more than once but under ten times. The rearrangement uses TRBV6-1 and TRBJ2-2; D gene unclear. V dropped 4 bases and J dropped 5 bases, with 8 bases sitting between them. The CDR3 has 13 amino acids. Germline assignment: CDR1 MNHNS and CDR2 SASEGT. For the CDR3, the DNA is TGTGCCAGCAGTGTTATGAGGACCGGGGAGCTGTTTTTT. Protein sequence: CASSVMRTGELFF.

This clone turned up a few times. The chain combines TRBV9 with TRBJ2-7; D uncertain. CDR1 is SGDLS and CDR2 is YYNGEE in the germline V gene. This CDR3 region has 15 residues. Trimming took off 1 base at V and 3 bases at J, with 14 bases between the two ends. This CDR3 reads CASSVKAGKFYEQYF. CDR3 DNA sequence: TGTGCCAGCAGCGTAAAGGCAGGAAAATTCTACGAGCAGTACTTC.

The rearrangement joins TRBV14 to TRBJ1-1; D uncertain. V was clipped by 3 bases and J by 1 base, with 12 bases between them. The CDR3 runs 15 residues. Germline CDR1 and CDR2: SGHDN and FVKESK. The CDR3 here is CASSQGLGANTEAFF. The CDR3 coding sequence is TGTGCCAGCAGCCAGGGATTGGGTGCGAACACTGAAGCTTTCTTT.

V usage is TRBV27 and J usage is TRBJ1-6, with D uncertain. The CDR3 covers 14 residues. Germline CDR1 reads MNHEY; CDR2 reads SMNVEV (reference sequence). Trimming removed 1 base from V and 7 bases from J, with 8 bases in between. CDR3 in amino acids: CASSLYSRNSPLHF. For the CDR3, the DNA is TGTGCCAGCAGTTTATACAGCCGGAATTCACCCCTCCACTTT.

The gene calls are TRBV4-3 and TRBJ2-2; TRBD2 aligns across 7 bases. CDR1 is LGHNA and CDR2 is YSLEER in the germline V gene. V was pared by 1 base and J by 0 bases, with 2 bases of the junction left unmatched. The CDR3 has 16 amino acids. The CDR3 protein is CASSQGAGPNTGELFF. The CDR3 nucleotides read TGCGCCAGCAGCCAAGGAGCGGGGCCGAACACCGGGGAGCTGTTTTTT.

The chain uses TRBV9 and TRBJ2-3; 8 nucleotides line up with TRBD2. The CDR3 totals 17 residues. Germline trimming cut 1 base from V and 4 bases from J; bases unmatched to any gene: 11. CDR1 and CDR2 (germline): SGDLS, YYNGEE. The CDR3 nucleotides are TGTGCCAGCAGCGTAACCGCCGGACTAGCAGGGGCAGATACGCAGTATTTT. Its protein product is CASSVTAGLAGADTQYF.

This clone has a handful of counts. The V and J genes are TRBV6-5 and TRBJ1-3, with D possibly TRBD1 on 6 matching bases. Germline CDR1 is MNHEY and CDR2 is SVGAGI. This CDR3 comprises 11 residues. V was pared by 8 bases and J by 4 bases, with 6 bases between. In nucleotides, the CDR3 is TGTGCCAGCCAGGGGGGAAACACCATATATTTT. Its translation is CASQGGNTIYF.

The chain has TRBV5-1 and TRBJ1-3; no reliable D call. This CDR3 has 14 amino acids. Germline assignment: CDR1 SGHRS and CDR2 YFSETQ. V lost 1 base and J 4 bases, leaving 9 bases between the germline ends. CDR3 nucleotide sequence: TGCGCCAGCAGCTTGTTCGGGGAAGGAAACACCATATATTTT. Its protein is CASSLFGEGNTIYF.

This clone was found many times. The chain combines TRBV27 with TRBJ1-6, with D perhaps matching TRBD1 (5 bases). There are 15 residues in the CDR3. Germline V gene data show CDR1 as MNHEY and CDR2 as SMNVEV (reference sequence). The V end lost 2 bases, the J end lost 8 bases, and 13 bases lay between the germline ends. The DNA for the CDR3 is TGTGCCAGCAGTTTAGATGCCAGGGTGGATTCACCCCTCCACTTT. Translated: CASSLDARVDSPLHF.

This clone was observed a handful of times. This chain links TRBV6-5 with TRBJ1-2; no reliable D call. Trimming left V 2 bases short and J 5 bases short, with 9 bases between. Germline V lookup: CDR1 MNHEY, CDR2 SVGAGI. The CDR3 has 13 residues. The CDR3 region has the DNA TGTGCCAGCAGTTACCCAGGATATTATGGCTACACCTTC. Its protein is CASSYPGYYGYTF.

Ten or more counts support this clone. This chain uses TRBV19 with TRBJ1-5; D remains ambiguous. There are 13 residues in the CDR3. V was shortened by 7 bases and J by 7 bases, with 14 bases between the two germline ends. From germline, CDR1 is LNHDA and CDR2 SQIVND (reference sequence). The CDR3 protein is CASNLLGEQPQHF. The CDR3 DNA sequence: TGTGCCAGTAATTTACTGGGCGAACAGCCCCAGCATTTT. Full variable domain (rest looked up from reference TRBV19 and TRBJ1-5): DGGITQSPKYLFRKEGQNVTLSCEQNLNHDAMYWYRQDPGQGLRLIYYSQIVNDFQKGDIAEGYSVSREKKESFPLTVTSAQKNPTAFYLCASNLLGEQPQHFGDGTRLSIL.

The genes are TRBV4-3 and TRBJ2-6, with 8 bases that match TRBD2. This CDR3 contains 18 residues. V trimming: 2 bases; J trimming: 2 bases; junction bases outside the gene matches: 8. CDR1 and CDR2 (germline): LGHNA, YSLEER. The DNA for the CDR3 is TGCGCCAGCAGCCAATTTCAACCCGGGGGGGCTGGGGCCAACGTCCTGACTTTC. Encoded protein: CASSQFQPGGAGANVLTF.

The rearrangement links TRBV6-1 to TRBJ1-2, with TRBD1 identical over 7 bases. The length of the CDR3 is 14 residues. CDR1 and CDR2 from the germline V gene are MNHNS and SASEGT. V lost 1 base to trimming and J lost 6 bases; unmatched junction nucleotides: 5. As DNA, the CDR3 is TGTGCCAGCAGTGAAGTGGCAGGGGGACATGGCTACACCTTC. The encoded protein is CASSEVAGGHGYTF.

This clone came up a few times. The gene calls are TRBV9 and TRBJ2-7; D is tentatively TRBD1 or TRBD2 (5 bases each). Trimming pared 3 bases from V and 0 bases from J, leaving 10 bases between. Germline-derived CDR1 and CDR2 are SGDLS and YYNGEE. This CDR3 is 14 amino acids long. The CDR3 DNA sequence: TGTGCCAGCAGCGGTGGTGGGGGCTCCTACGAGCAGTACTTC. Amino acids: CASSGGGGSYEQYF. Supplemented by reference TRBV9 and TRBJ2-7, the full variable domain reads DSGVTQTPKHLITATGQRVTLRCSPRSGDLSVYWYQQSLDQGLQFLIQYYNGEERAKGNILERFSAQQFPDLHSELNLSSLELGDSALYFCASSGGGGSYEQYFGPGTRLTVT.

The rearrangement links TRBV6-5 to TRBJ2-7; maybe TRBD2 (5 bases). This CDR3 has 15 amino acids. Germline CDR1 MNHEY, CDR2 SVGAGI. V lost 6 bases and J 3 bases, leaving 18 bases between the germline ends. In nucleotides, the CDR3 is TGTGCCAGCAGGACAACCCGGACTGGAAACTACGAGCAGTACGTC. Translating gives CASRTTRTGNYEQYV.

This clone showed up just a few times. V and J are TRBV11-3 and TRBJ2-1; D gene uncertain. Trimming removed 1 base from V and 4 bases from J, with 5 bases in between. This CDR3 is built from 13 residues. CDR1 and CDR2 from the germline V gene are SGHNT and YENEEA. Here the CDR3 reads CASSLGPYNEQFF. For the CDR3, the DNA is TGTGCCAGCAGCTTAGGTCCGTACAATGAGCAGTTCTTC.

This clone was found many times. This sequence joins TRBV11-2 and TRBJ2-1; D gene uncertain. CDR1 and CDR2 (germline): SGHAT, FQNNGV. With 1 base removed from V and 9 bases from J, the gap between germline ends came to 4 bases. The CDR3 is 11 amino acids. Here the CDR3 reads CASSLGIEQFF. The CDR3 bases are TGTGCCAGCAGCTTAGGTATTGAGCAGTTCTTC.

This clone was counted only a few times. This may arise from a read error, as a much more abundant clone is one base away. This chain uses TRBV5-1 with TRBJ2-3; 8 bases map to TRBD1. Germline CDR1 and CDR2: SGHRS and YFSETQ. This CDR3 is built from 16 residues. V lost 3 bases, J lost 3 bases, and 9 bases stayed unmatched. CDR3 protein: CASSSRTGRGTDTQYF. The CDR3, as DNA: TGCGCCAGCAGCTCCCGGACAGGGCGTGGAACAGATACGCAGTATTTT. Full variable domain (remainder filled in from reference TRBV5-1 and TRBJ2-3): KAGVTQTPRYLIKTRGQQVTLSCSPISGHRSVSWYQQTPGQGLQFLFEYFSETQRNKGNFPGRFSGRQFSNSRSEMNVSTLELGDSALYLCASSSRTGRGTDTQYFGPGTRLTVL.

V gene TRBV11-2 combines with J gene TRBJ2-1; D possibly corresponds to TRBD1 (5 bases). Germline CDR1 and CDR2: SGHAT and FQNNGV. The CDR3 is made up of 15 amino acids. The ends were cut back, 7 bases at V and 4 bases at J, with 17 bases in the middle. CDR3 amino acids: CASTLTDTMYNEQFF. CDR3 nucleotides: TGTGCCAGCACATTGACGGACACGATGTACAATGAGCAGTTCTTC. The whole variable domain, remainder taken from reference TRBV11-2 and TRBJ2-1, is EAGVAQSPRYKIIEKRQSVAFWCNPISGHATLYWYQQILGQGPKLLIQFQNNGVVDDSQLPKDRFSAERLKGVDSTLKIQPAKLEDSAVYLCASTLTDTMYNEQFFGPGTRLTVL.

This clone was seen repeatedly, ten times or more. This chain connects TRBV13 to TRBJ1-5; TRBD1 aligns across 9 bases. Germline CDR1 reads PRHDT; CDR2 reads FYEKMQ (reference sequence). The CDR3 covers 15 residues. The junction had 2 bases not matched to a gene; V was cut back by 4 bases and J by 1 base. The CDR3 DNA follows: TGTGCCAGCAGCTGGGGGACAGGGAGCAATCAGCCCCAGCATTTT. Its translation is CASSWGTGSNQPQHF. Together with reference TRBV13 and TRBJ1-5, the CDR3 gives the full variable domain: AAGVIQSPRHLIKEKRETATLKCYPIPRHDTVYWYQQGPGQDPQFLISFYEKMQSDKGSIPDRFSAQQFSDYHSELNMSSLELGDSALYFCASSWGTGSNQPQHFGDGTRLSIL.